Following are 19 T cell receptor beta chains from one sample sequenced in a study of cytomegalovirus exposure and HLA in healthy donors. Vbeta (60) and Jbeta (13) primers were used in the PCR. The table came from immunoSEQ multiplex PCR; TCRdb's copy has only in-frame clones and leaves some out. Its clone listing holds approximately 38,000 clones. Sequencing was done on a sample of PBMCs. These receptors were collected from a man aged 40-49 years in good health and CMV-seropositive.

The rearrangement links TRBV9 to TRBJ2-7, with 10 nucleotides matching TRBD2. The CDR3 contains 16 residues. Trimming removed 0 bases from V and 0 bases from J; junction bases left unmatched: 3. Per the germline V gene, CDR1 is SGDLS and CDR2 is YYNGEE. The CDR3 spells CASSVASSGSSYEQYF. The CDR3 coding sequence is TGTGCCAGCAGCGTAGCGTCTAGCGGGAGCTCCTACGAGCAGTACTTC.

The rearrangement links TRBV27 to TRBJ1-5; D perhaps matches TRBD1 (6 bases). This CDR3 contains 14 residues. Germline V gene lookup returns CDR1 MNHEY and CDR2 SMNVEV (reference sequence). V lost 3 bases and J 4 bases, leaving 10 bases between the germline ends. CDR3: CASSFSGVNQPQHF. The DNA of the CDR3 is TGTGCCAGCAGTTTCTCAGGGGTAAATCAGCCCCAGCATTTT.

This sequence joins TRBV7-9 and TRBJ2-7; D remains unclear. The CDR3 has 15 amino acids. Trimming removed 4 bases at V and 3 bases at J, with 16 bases between. Per the germline V gene, CDR1 is SEHNR and CDR2 is FQNEAQ (reference sequence). This CDR3 reads CASSSSEEFIYEQYF. The DNA for the CDR3 is TGTGCCAGCAGCTCCTCAGAGGAATTCATCTACGAGCAGTACTTC.

The V gene is TRBV29-1, the J gene TRBJ1-3; tentatively, D is TRBD1 (6 bases). V dropped 7 bases and J dropped 4 bases, with 11 bases sitting between them. The CDR3 sequence is 12 residues long. The germline gives CDR1 SQVTM, CDR2 ANQGSEA. In DNA form, the CDR3 reads TGCAGCGCTCAGGGGTCGGGAAACACCATATATTTT. It encodes CSAQGSGNTIYF.

The chain is built from TRBV11-2 and TRBJ2-2; tentative D call: TRBD2 (5 bases). Trimming cost V 5 bases and J 5 bases, with 15 bases left between them. There are 15 residues in the CDR3. CDR1 is SGHAT and CDR2 is FQNNGV in the germline V gene. The CDR3 spells CASSARGSGTGELFF. The CDR3 DNA reads TGTGCCAGCAGCGCGAGAGGTTCGGGAACCGGGGAGCTGTTTTTT.

The chain is built from TRBV4-2 and TRBJ2-1; tentatively, D is TRBD2 (5 bases). The CDR3 totals 14 residues. Germline values: CDR1 LGHNA, CDR2 YNFKEQ. V gave up 1 base and J gave up 8 bases, with 12 bases separating them. The CDR3 spells CASSQAPSGYEQFF. The DNA for the CDR3 is TGTGCCAGCAGCCAAGCTCCCAGCGGCTATGAGCAGTTCTTC.

The gene calls are TRBV7-3 and TRBJ2-7, with TRBD2 identical over 13 bases. J lost 4 bases, V lost 5 bases, and 5 bases had no gene match. The CDR3 contains 15 residues. Germline values: CDR1 SGHTA, CDR2 FQGTGA. The CDR3 reads CASSPGLAGAYEQYF. The CDR3 DNA follows: TGTGCCAGCAGCCCCGGACTAGCGGGAGCATACGAGCAGTACTTC.

Points on this clone: Its ends do not fully match the called genes, so a read error is possible. This rearrangement joins TRBV7-7 to TRBJ2-1, with 8 bases lining up with TRBD1. The CDR3 is 14 amino acids. CDR1 is SSHAT, CDR2 FNYEAQ, per germline (reference sequence). The CDR3 here is CASSSQGVGNEQFF. In DNA form, the CDR3 reads TGTGCTAGCAGCTCACAGGGGGTCGGCAATGAGCAGTTCTTC. Full variable domain (missing parts from reference TRBV7-7 and TRBJ2-1): GAGVSQSPRYKVTKRGQDVTLRCDPISSHATLYWYQQALGQGPEFLTYFNYEAQPDKSGLPSDRFSAERPEGSISTLTIQRTEQRDSAMYRCASSSQGVGNEQFFGPGTRLTVL.

The gene calls are TRBV20-1 and TRBJ2-2, with D unclear. The germline CDR1 and CDR2 sequences are DFQATT and SNEGSKA (reference sequence). This CDR3 is 11 amino acids long. CDR3 sequence reads: CSLINTGELFF. DNA for the CDR3: TGCTCCCTAATTAACACCGGGGAGCTGTTTTTT.

CDR3: CASRPQGPTKPQHF. CDR3 coding DNA: TGTGCCAGCAGACCACAGGGCCCAACGAAGCCCCAGCATTTT. The V call is TRBV28, the J call TRBJ1-5; a weak D match, TRBD1 (6 bases). The ends were cut back, 6 bases at V and 8 bases at J, with 17 bases in the middle. This CDR3 is 14 amino acids long. CDR1 and CDR2 (germline): MDHEN, SYDVKM.

The V call is TRBV25-1, the J call TRBJ2-1; TRBD2 matches at 13 bases. The ends lost 4 bases at V and 9 bases at J; junction bases unmatched: 9. The CDR3 sequence is 16 residues long. CDR1 and CDR2 (germline): MGHDK, SYGVNS. DNA for the CDR3: TGTGCCAGCAGTGGCGGACTAGCGGGAGACAGCAGTGAGCAGTTCTTC. Protein sequence: CASSGGLAGDSSEQFF.

The rearrangement links TRBV6-5 to TRBJ2-2; D is possibly TRBD2 (5 bases). The V gene's germline CDR1 is MNHEY and CDR2 SVGAGI. This CDR3 region has 14 residues. V dropped 4 bases and J dropped 5 bases, with 11 bases sitting between them. The CDR3 loop is CASSLVSVTGELFF. CDR3 sequence (DNA): TGTGCCAGCAGTTTGGTTAGCGTGACCGGGGAGCTGTTTTTT.

The chain carries TRBV4-1 and TRBJ2-3; D is unresolved. CDR1 and CDR2 from the germline V gene are MGHRA and YSYEKL. This CDR3 has 14 residues. Trimming cost V 4 bases and J 1 base, with 9 bases left between them. The CDR3 DNA follows: TGCGCCAGCAGCCTCCCACGAGGCACAGATACGCAGTATTTT. This gives the protein CASSLPRGTDTQYF.

The chain uses TRBV6-6 and TRBJ2-3; 7 positions agree with TRBD1. The germline V gene has CDR1 MNHNY and CDR2 SVGAGI (reference sequence). This CDR3 spans 15 amino acids. V lost 7 bases, J lost 6 bases, and 13 bases stayed unmatched. Here the CDR3 DNA reads TGTGCCAGCACCTCTACAGGGGTCCCGACGGATACGCAGTATTTT. This translates into CASTSTGVPTDTQYF.

The gene calls are TRBV7-3 and TRBJ2-5; 10 positions match TRBD2. Trimming at V came to 5 bases and at J to 4 bases, leaving 7 bases not matched to a gene. CDR1 SGHTA and CDR2 FQGTGA come from the germline V gene. The length of the CDR3 is 15 residues. The CDR3 sequence is CASSRDSGRRETQYF. In DNA form, the CDR3 reads TGTGCCAGCAGCCGAGATAGCGGGAGGAGAGAGACCCAGTACTTC.

V and J are TRBV2 and TRBJ1-5; D unresolved. This CDR3 has 14 residues. V was cut by 7 bases and J by 0 bases, with 10 bases left in between. Germline V gene sequence: CDR1 SNHLY, CDR2 FYNNEI. The CDR3 is CASKAVDSNQPQHF. In nucleotides, the CDR3 is TGTGCCAGCAAGGCGGTGGATAGCAATCAGCCCCAGCATTTT.

The V call is TRBV7-9, the J call TRBJ1-1; perhaps TRBD1 as D (5 bases). Germline values: CDR1 SEHNR, CDR2 FQNEAQ (reference sequence). The CDR3 loop spans 14 amino acids. V lost 1 base and J lost 5, with 11 bases in between. The CDR3 region is CASSLGGGGTEAFF. The CDR3 region has the DNA TGTGCCAGCAGCTTAGGGGGCGGGGGGACTGAAGCTTTCTTT.

V is TRBV12-5 and J is TRBJ1-3; 7 nucleotides agree with TRBD1. Germline CDR1 is LGHNT and CDR2 is FRNRAP. V dropped 2 bases and J dropped 0; count of bases not matched to a gene: 4. The CDR3 runs to 16 residues. In nucleotides, the CDR3 is TGTGCTAGTGGTTTGTCATGGGACAGCTCTGGAAACACCATATATTTT. It encodes CASGLSWDSSGNTIYF.

The V call is TRBV5-1, the J call TRBJ2-5, with 10 positions matching TRBD2. The CDR3 runs 15 residues. Trimming removed 0 bases from V and 4 bases from J; junction bases left unmatched: 3. Looked up from germline, CDR1 is SGHRS and CDR2 is YFSETQ. CDR3 DNA sequence: TGCGCCAGCAGCTTGGAAAGCGGGAGGGCAGAGACCCAGTACTTC. Translation: CASSLESGRAETQYF.